Listed here are 30 T cell receptor beta chains from one sample, sequenced in a study of T cell repertoires in cytomegalovirus infection. TCRdb re-called the reads through MiXCR, storing one row per CDR3 protein. The sample has some 400,000 distinct CDR3 sequences; around a sixth are singletons. Material: PBMCs. These receptors came from a human donor in good health (CMV status not recorded). Some clones in this sample may be carry-over from other donors' samples.

V is TRBV6-2 or TRBV6-3 and J is TRBJ2-7; 9 bases fit TRBD2. CDR3 length: 18 amino acids. J lost 1 base, V lost 0 bases, and 10 bases had no gene match. CDR1 MNHEY and CDR2 SVGEGT come from the germline V gene. The chain's CDR3 is CASSYSRVRLAESYEQYF. The CDR3 DNA sequence: TGTGCCAGCAGTTACTCGAGGGTAAGACTAGCGGAATCCTACGAGCAGTACTTC.

This clonotype has more than one count but fewer than ten. The CDR3 DNA follows: TGTGCCAGCAGTTTATCCACAAACTACGCGTTTAGGGCCCATGAGCAGTTCTTC. It codes for CASSLSTNYAFRAHEQFF. The rearrangement links TRBV28 to TRBJ2-1; no clear D. CDR3 size: 18 residues. CDR1 is MDHEN and CDR2 is SYDVKM in the germline V gene. The ends were cut back, 1 base at V and 8 bases at J, with 24 bases in the middle.

V and J are TRBV6-1 and TRBJ2-4, with D perhaps assigned TRBD1 or TRBD2 (6 bases each). This CDR3 contains 14 residues. Germline lookup yields CDR1 MNHNS and CDR2 SASEGT. The germline V and J ends were trimmed by 10 bases and 1 base, with 14 bases remaining between them. The CDR3 DNA reads TGTGCCACCACTAGGGGGGACGCCAAAAACATTCAGTACTTC. Translated, it gives CATTRGDAKNIQYF.

In this sample, this clonotype turned up a few times. This chain links TRBV12-3 or TRBV12-4 with TRBJ2-1, with D possibly matching TRBD1 (7 bases). This CDR3 spans 16 amino acids. V dropped 6 bases and J dropped 6 bases, with 21 bases sitting between them. The CDR3 sequence: CASRGAGGGAVNEQFF. The CDR3, as DNA: TGTGCCAGCAGGGGGGCCGGAGGGGGCGCGGTCAATGAGCAGTTCTTC.

The chain couples TRBV27 to TRBJ2-2, with D hard to call. V dropped 2 bases and J dropped 4 bases, with 5 bases sitting between them. The CDR3 has 13 amino acids. The germline gives CDR1 MNHEY, CDR2 SMNVEV (reference sequence). Here the CDR3 reads CASSLPGTGELFF. As DNA, the CDR3 is TGTGCCAGCAGTTTACCGGGCACCGGGGAGCTGTTTTTT.

The genes are TRBV5-4 and TRBJ2-5; tentatively, D is TRBD2 (6 bases). This CDR3 is built from 15 residues. Germline lookup yields CDR1 SGHNT and CDR2 YYREEE (reference sequence). V was shortened by 4 bases and J by 2 bases, with 15 bases between the two germline ends. The chain's CDR3 is CASSRGNSQQETQYF. As DNA, the CDR3 is TGTGCCAGCAGCCGGGGGAACAGTCAGCAAGAGACCCAGTACTTC.

In its sample, this clonotype was seen many times. The rearrangement joins TRBV4-3 to TRBJ2-1; TRBD2 matches 7 bases. The CDR3 is made up of 18 amino acids. J was trimmed by 1 base and V by 0 bases; bases with no gene match: 9. Germline CDR1 reads LGHNA; CDR2 reads YSLEER. CDR3 protein: CASSQDPALAASYNEQFF. CDR3 nucleotides: TGCGCCAGCAGCCAAGACCCCGCCCTAGCGGCTTCCTACAATGAGCAGTTCTTC.

This clonotype was recorded a few times. The rearrangement uses TRBV4-3 and TRBJ2-1; 12 bases match TRBD2. The V gene end was trimmed by 3 bases and the J gene end by 3 bases; junction bases not matched to a gene: 6. The CDR3 has 17 residues. Germline V CDR1 and CDR2: LGHNA, YSLEER. The CDR3 DNA follows: TGCGCCAGCAGCCAGGAGGGACTAGCGGGCAACTACAATGAGCAGTTCTTC. Protein sequence: CASSQEGLAGNYNEQFF.

The chain is built from TRBV18 and TRBJ2-2, with TRBD2 as a possible D gene (6 bases). The CDR3 consists of 13 residues. Trimming pared 4 bases from V and 5 bases from J, leaving 8 bases between. Germline-derived CDR1 and CDR2 are KGHSH and LQKENI. Here the CDR3 DNA reads TGTGCCAGCTCACAGGCGGGAACCGGGGAGCTGTTTTTT. Translated, it gives CASSQAGTGELFF.

There are a few counts of this clonotype. J is TRBJ2-5 and V is TRBV7-9; TRBD1 matches 8 bases. CDR3 length equals 16 residues. Germline CDR1 is SEHNR and CDR2 is FQNEAQ (reference sequence). V shed 3 bases, J shed 4 bases, and the junction held 10 bases outside the gene matches. CDR3 protein: CASSFPTGVVAETQYF. For the CDR3, the DNA is TGTGCCAGCAGCTTCCCGACAGGGGTGGTTGCAGAGACCCAGTACTTC.

This clonotype has at least ten counts. The CDR3 nucleotides read TGTGCCAGCTCGTTACGGACTAGCGGAGGGGATTACAATGAGCAGTTCTTC. Protein: CASSLRTSGGDYNEQFF. The chain links TRBV2 to TRBJ2-1, with 10 bases fitting TRBD2. J lost 4 bases, V lost 8 bases, and 14 bases had no gene match. The CDR3 is made up of 17 amino acids. Germline-derived CDR1 and CDR2 are SNHLY and FYNNEI.

Comments on this clonotype: A much larger clone differs from this one at a single base, so this may be a read error. For the CDR3, the DNA is TGCGCCAGCAGCCAAGAACTGGAGGTGTCCGGGGGACGTGAGCAGTCCTTC. Protein: CASSQELEVSGGREQSF. The chain employs TRBV4-1 and TRBJ2-1; TRBD2 might be the D (6 bases). This CDR3 contains 17 residues. Looked up from germline, CDR1 is MGHRA and CDR2 is YSYEKL.

This clonotype was seen ten or more times. The chain is built from TRBV4-3 and TRBJ2-1; D is possibly TRBD1 (6 bases). Germline CDR1 and CDR2: LGHNA and YSLEER. The CDR3 totals 15 residues. Deletions cut 4 bases from V and 1 base from J, with 11 bases between. The CDR3 DNA sequence: TGCGCCAGCAGCCGAGGACAGCCATCCTACAATGAGCAGTTCTTC. This gives the protein CASSRGQPSYNEQFF.

This clonotype was seen only a few times. This chain connects TRBV6-2 or TRBV6-3 to TRBJ1-1, with D possibly being TRBD1 (6 bases). Germline V lookup: CDR1 MNHEY, CDR2 SVGEGT. The CDR3 is 10 amino acids. The germline V and J ends were trimmed by 10 bases and 7 bases, with 10 bases remaining between them. In nucleotides, the CDR3 is TGTGCCACCGGAGGGGGTGAAGCTTTCTTT. The encoded protein is CATGGGEAFF.

The chain uses TRBV19 and TRBJ1-1; D possibly corresponds to TRBD1 (6 bases). The ends were cut back, 3 bases at V and 2 bases at J, with 13 bases in the middle. Germline lookup yields CDR1 LNHDA and CDR2 SQIVND (reference sequence). This CDR3 is 15 amino acids long. CDR3 amino acids: CASSMSGERNTEAFF. The CDR3 DNA is TGTGCCAGTAGTATGTCAGGGGAAAGAAACACTGAAGCTTTCTTT.

The chain is built from TRBV12-5 and TRBJ1-2; D is unresolved. V was cut by 3 bases and J by 14 bases, with 13 bases left in between. The CDR3 sequence is 11 residues long. Germline values: CDR1 LGHNT, CDR2 FRNRAP. Here the CDR3 reads CASGFPGRTTF. The CDR3 DNA reads as TGTGCTAGTGGTTTTCCCGGCAGGACGACCTTC. The full variable domain, with the rest looked up from reference TRBV12-5 and TRBJ1-2, is DARVTQTPRHKVTEMGQEVTMRCQPILGHNTVFWYRQTMMQGLELLAYFRNRAPLDDSGMPKDRFSAEMPDATLATLKIQPSEPRDSAVYFCASGFPGRTTFGSGTRLTVV.

J is TRBJ2-5 and V is TRBV5-6, with 12 bases fitting TRBD2. V lost 3 bases and J lost 5; bases outside the gene matches: 5. The CDR3 consists of 15 residues. Germline CDR1 reads SGHDT; CDR2 reads YYEEEE. The chain's CDR3 is CASSYRLAGDETQYF. The CDR3 DNA sequence: TGTGCCAGCAGCTACCGACTAGCGGGAGACGAGACCCAGTACTTC.

This clonotype has more than one count but fewer than ten. This rearrangement joins TRBV7-6 to TRBJ1-3; TRBD1 aligns across 8 bases. The germline V gene encodes CDR1 SGHVS and CDR2 FNYEAQ. Trimming cost V 3 bases and J 4 bases; bases outside gene matches: 11. The CDR3 runs 17 residues. The CDR3 coding sequence is TGTGCCAGCAGCTTGGGGACAGGTAGAGGGTCCGGAAACACCATATATTTT. Amino acid sequence: CASSLGTGRGSGNTIYF.

This clonotype was counted only a few times. The V and J genes are TRBV25-1 and TRBJ1-5, with D unclear. Trimming took 4 bases from V and 5 from J, leaving 6 bases between them. The germline gives CDR1 MGHDK, CDR2 SYGVNS. This CDR3 comprises 12 residues. CDR3 bases: TGTGCCAGCAGTGGGCCCGATCAGCCCCAGCATTTT. Translating gives CASSGPDQPQHF.

V usage is TRBV20-1 and J usage is TRBJ1-5; 9 nucleotides line up with TRBD1. Germline assignment: CDR1 DFQATT and CDR2 SNEGSKA (reference sequence). The CDR3 spans 14 residues. V was clipped by 3 bases and J by 4 bases; unmatched bases: 4. This CDR3 reads CSARGQGMNQPQHF. CDR3 coding DNA: TGCAGTGCTAGGGGACAGGGAATGAATCAGCCCCAGCATTTT.

The chain links TRBV20-1 to TRBJ2-3; 7 nucleotides agree with TRBD2. V lost 2 bases to trimming and J lost 8 bases; unmatched junction nucleotides: 1. The CDR3 covers 11 residues. Germline-derived CDR1 and CDR2 are DFQATT and SNEGSKA (reference sequence). The CDR3, as DNA: TGCAGTGCTAGATCGGGGGGTACGCAGTATTTT. Translated: CSARSGGTQYF.

This rearrangement joins TRBV28 to TRBJ2-3; no clear D. The CDR3 runs to 13 residues. Germline lookup yields CDR1 MDHEN and CDR2 SYDVKM. V lost 6 bases and J lost 4, with 11 bases in between. The CDR3 protein is CASRVSYADTQYF. CDR3 sequence (DNA): TGTGCCAGCAGGGTCAGTTACGCAGATACGCAGTATTTT.

This clonotype was picked up a small number of times. J is TRBJ2-2 and V is TRBV5-4; D ambiguous. V gave up 0 bases and J gave up 0 bases, with 6 bases separating them. The CDR3 is 15 residues long. In germline, CDR1 is SGHNT, CDR2 YYREEE (reference sequence). CDR3 region: CASSLGETNTGELFF. The CDR3 nucleotides are TGTGCCAGCAGCTTGGGAGAAACGAACACCGGGGAGCTGTTTTTT. Using reference TRBV5-4 and TRBJ2-2 for the parts outside the CDR3, the full variable domain is ETGVTQSPTHLIKTRGQQVTLRCSSQSGHNTVSWYQQALGQGPQFIFQYYREEENGRGNFPPRFSGLQFPNYSSELNVNALELDDSALYLCASSLGETNTGELFFGEGSRLTVL.

This clonotype was seen many times. The chain joins TRBV7-7 to TRBJ2-1; D is perhaps TRBD1 or TRBD2 (6 bases each). The CDR3 is 13 residues long. Germline V gene data show CDR1 as SSHAT and CDR2 as FNYEAQ (reference sequence). V was shortened by 5 bases and J by 8 bases, with 13 bases between the two germline ends. CDR3 sequence: CASSQTGAYEQFF. The CDR3 DNA reads TGTGCCAGCAGCCAGACGGGGGCCTATGAGCAGTTCTTC.

This clonotype was counted at least ten times. This chain joins TRBV24-1 and TRBJ1-2, with D tentatively TRBD1 (6 bases). V was clipped by 9 bases and J by 2 bases, with 21 bases between them. Germline V lookup: CDR1 KGHDR, CDR2 SFDVKD. The CDR3 consists of 16 residues. The CDR3 spells CATAPRGLLPNYGYTF. The CDR3 DNA follows: TGTGCCACCGCCCCCAGGGGACTCCTACCCAACTATGGCTACACCTTC.

V gene TRBV29-1 combines with J gene TRBJ2-3; 8 nucleotides align to TRBD2. The V gene's germline CDR1 is SQVTM and CDR2 ANQGSEA. The CDR3 is 16 residues long. V dropped 4 bases and J dropped 0; count of bases not matched to a gene: 9. The CDR3 region is CSVAGDKRESTDTQYF. In nucleotides, the CDR3 is TGCAGCGTTGCAGGGGACAAGCGGGAGAGCACAGATACGCAGTATTTT.

The rearrangement links TRBV4-1 to TRBJ2-5; TRBD1 aligns across 10 bases. CDR1 MGHRA and CDR2 YSYEKL come from the germline V gene. This CDR3 spans 18 amino acids. Trimming removed 0 bases from V and 4 bases from J; junction bases left unmatched: 11. In DNA, the CDR3 is TGCGCCAGCAGCCAAGATCTATTCGGGACAGGGGTAGTAGAGACCCAGTACTTC. Translated: CASSQDLFGTGVVETQYF.

This clonotype was observed at least ten times. The CDR3 region is CASTQRDRHEQFF. The CDR3, as DNA: TGTGCCAGTACCCAGCGGGACCGGCATGAGCAGTTCTTC. J is TRBJ2-1 and V is TRBV19, with TRBD2 matching over 7 bases. Germline CDR1 is LNHDA and CDR2 is SQIVND (reference sequence). CDR3 length equals 13 residues. The trim removed 7 bases at V and 8 bases at J, leaving 8 bases unmatched.

The chain has TRBV18 and TRBJ1-2, with 8 bases identical to TRBD1. Germline V gene lookup returns CDR1 KGHSH and CDR2 LQKENI. V was pared by 1 base and J by 8 bases, with 3 bases of the junction left unmatched. The CDR3 covers 13 residues. Written as DNA, the CDR3 is TGTGCCAGCTCACCACAGGACAGGGAGGGCTACACCTTC. Amino acid sequence: CASSPQDREGYTF. The complete variable domain, with remaining parts taken from reference TRBV18 and TRBJ1-2, reads NAGVMQNPRHLVRRRGQEARLRCSPMKGHSHVYWYRQLPEEGLKFMVYLQKENIIDESGMPKERFSAEFPKEGPSILRIQQVVRGDSAAYFCASSPQDREGYTFGSGTRLTVV.

This clonotype was picked up many times. The rearrangement links TRBV7-2 to TRBJ2-6, with 8 bases that match TRBD1. Germline V gives CDR1 SGHTA, CDR2 FQGNSA. Germline trimming cut 4 bases from V and 0 bases from J; bases unmatched to any gene: 20. The CDR3 totals 22 residues. The DNA for the CDR3 is TGTGCCAGCAGCTATAGGCCCTCGGCCCAGGGGGCTTTCTACTCTGGGGCCAACGTCCTGACTTTC. This sequence encodes CASSYRPSAQGAFYSGANVLTF.